The 17 T cell receptor beta chains listed next were all sequenced from one sample in a study of tumor-infiltrating lymphocytes in primary liver carcinoma. Both blood RNA, taken from unsorted whole blood, and germline DNA were extracted. A constant-region primer served to make TCR beta cDNA from about 0.45 ug total RNA. Modified slightly, ARM-PCR produced TCR beta libraries over three nested multiplex PCR rounds. Researchers ran the first two PCR rounds for roughly 11 cycles each with TRBV1-TRBV30 forward primers and a C-beta reverse primer. TCRdb processed the multiplex PCR reads anew with MiXCR; each CDR3 protein has one entry. The table includes over 250,000 distinct CDR3 sequences, 50% to 75% detected once. Sample: peripheral blood. These receptor sequences come from a woman aged 25 to 45 with primary liver carcinoma and hepatitis B virus infection.

Turning to this clonotype: Since a much larger clone is just one base distant, this may be a read error. The rearrangement joins TRBV11-3 to TRBJ2-1; TRBD2 matches 7 bases. CDR1 SGHNT and CDR2 YENEEA come from the germline V gene. CDR3 length: 16 residues. The CDR3 nucleotides read TGTGCCGGCAGCCTAGGTTCAGCGGGACGGGGGGATGAGCAGTTCTTC. Residues: CAGSLGSAGRGDEQFF.

The count of this clonotype is one. A much larger clone differs by one base, so this may be a read error. The chain joins TRBV6-1 to TRBJ1-4; D remains ambiguous. Germline V gives CDR1 MNHNS, CDR2 SASEGT. The CDR3 has 15 amino acids. The CDR3 spells CASRELGRVEGKLSF. CDR3 in DNA: TGTGCCAGCAGAGAACTTGGACGGGTGGAAGGAAAACTGTCTTTT.

Worth noting for this clonotype: At one end the junction does not follow the germline gene, possibly because of a read error. The chain has TRBV12-3 or TRBV12-4 and TRBJ2-2; either TRBD1 or TRBD2 may fit D (5 bases each). This CDR3 has 16 amino acids. The CDR3 protein is CASSSSSTSNTGDLFF. The CDR3 nucleotides are TGTGCCAGCAGTTCAAGTTCAACTTCGAACACCGGGGACCTGTTTTTT.

This clonotype has a handful of counts. V and J are TRBV29-1 and TRBJ2-7, with TRBD1 matching over 7 bases. Per germline, CDR1 SQVTM and CDR2 ANQGSEA. The V and J ends lost 6 bases and 6 bases, in that order; junction bases with no gene match: 11. This CDR3 comprises 13 residues. The CDR3 DNA reads TGCAGCGTCTCCCGGGACAGTAGTGGCGAGCAGTACTTC. This codes for CSVSRDSSGEQYF.

This clonotype was counted a few times. This rearrangement joins TRBV13 to TRBJ2-2; TRBD2 matches 7 bases. The V gene's germline CDR1 is PRHDT and CDR2 FYEKMQ (reference sequence). The J segment lost 6 bases and the V segment lost 4 bases, leaving 5 bases of the junction unmatched. The length of the CDR3 is 14 residues. CDR3 nucleotide sequence: TGTGCCAGCAGCTGGGAGGGCCGTTCCGGGGAGCTGTTTTTT. Protein: CASSWEGRSGELFF.

This clonotype was recorded at least ten times. This chain uses TRBV4-1 with TRBJ1-4; D unclear. There are 13 residues in the CDR3. Per the germline V gene, CDR1 is MGHRA and CDR2 is YSYEKL. Between the trimmed V and J ends, which lost 5 bases and 1 base, there was a span of 5 bases. The CDR3 here is CASSRVTNEKLFF. CDR3 DNA sequence: TGCGCCAGCAGCAGGGTAACTAATGAAAAACTGTTTTTT.

This clonotype was counted at least ten times. The chain recombines TRBV11-2 with TRBJ2-1, with 7 bases matching TRBD2. The J segment lost 0 bases and the V segment lost 3 bases, leaving 2 bases of the junction unmatched. The CDR3 runs 15 residues. Looked up from germline, CDR1 is SGHAT and CDR2 is FQNNGV. DNA for the CDR3: TGTGCCAGCAGCTTTCTAGCGGTCTCCTACAATGAGCAGTTCTTC. It yields the protein CASSFLAVSYNEQFF. The whole variable domain, filled in from reference TRBV11-2 and TRBJ2-1, reads EAGVAQSPRYKIIEKRQSVAFWCNPISGHATLYWYQQILGQGPKLLIQFQNNGVVDDSQLPKDRFSAERLKGVDSTLKIQPAKLEDSAVYLCASSFLAVSYNEQFFGPGTRLTVL.

A remark on this clonotype: This sequence may be a read error, since a much larger clone differs from it by one base. The chain links TRBV29-1 to TRBJ2-7; D unclear. V was trimmed by 5 bases and J by 0 bases, leaving 8 bases between them. CDR1 is SQVTM and CDR2 is ANQGSEA in the germline V gene. This CDR3 contains 12 residues. The CDR3 region is CSVLGGSYEQYF. The DNA of the CDR3 is TGCAGCGTTTTAGGTGGCTCCTACGAGCAGTACTTC.

Concerning this clonotype: The germline gene is not matched at one end of the junction; a read error may be the cause. V and J are TRBV6-2 or TRBV6-3 and TRBJ1-5; 7 bases are a match to TRBD1. The V gene's germline CDR1 is MNHEY and CDR2 SVGEGT. The CDR3 consists of 15 residues. CDR3 sequence reads: CASRPGGGGNQLQHF. The CDR3 nucleotides read TGTGCCAGCAGGCCAGGGGGGGGTGGCAATCAGCTCCAGCATTTT.

The chain has TRBV11-1 and TRBJ2-1; TRBD1 is a possible D gene (6 bases). TRBJ2-7 matches the DNA end more closely, so the J call is doubtful. The CDR3 extends over 15 amino acids. Germline V lookup: CDR1 SGHAT, CDR2 FQDESV (reference sequence). The CDR3 DNA sequence: TGTGCCAGCGTGCCGTGGGACAACTCCTACAATGAGCAGTACTTC. Its translation is CASVPWDNSYNEQYF.

The chain recombines TRBV11-1 with TRBJ2-2, with TRBD2 matching 7 bases. CDR1 and CDR2 from the germline V gene are SGHAT and FQDESV (reference sequence). V was pared by 5 bases and J by 3 bases, with 12 bases of the junction left unmatched. The CDR3 covers 17 residues. The CDR3 region has the DNA TGTGCCAGCAGCCCCCCTGGGCGGGAGAGGGACACCGGGGAGCTGTTTTTT. This encodes CASSPPGRERDTGELFF.

This clonotype was recorded only once. V is TRBV6-1 and J is TRBJ2-2; 7 bases are shared with TRBD2. This CDR3 is 16 amino acids long. Germline lookup yields CDR1 MNHNS and CDR2 SASEGT. V was pared by 5 bases and J by 7 bases, with 13 bases of the junction left unmatched. The CDR3 bases are TGTGCCAGCAGTCCACGCGGTGGCGGGAGTGTCGGGGAGCTGTTTTTT. This translates into CASSPRGGGSVGELFF.

The rearrangement links TRBV29-1 to TRBJ2-7; tentative D call: TRBD1 (5 bases). This CDR3 spans 12 amino acids. The germline CDR1 and CDR2 sequences are SQVTM and ANQGSEA. V lost 6 bases to trimming and J lost 3 bases, with 12 bases between them. The CDR3 bases are TGCAGCGTGACAGTGACGAACTACGAGCAGTACTTC. It encodes CSVTVTNYEQYF.

Of note for this clonotype: A much larger clone lies one base from this, so it may be a read error. The chain joins TRBV11-2 to TRBJ2-7; tentatively, D is TRBD1 or TRBD2 (5 bases each). Germline values: CDR1 SGHAT, CDR2 FQNNGV. The CDR3 covers 14 residues. Here the CDR3 reads CASSPIRDGYDQYF. The DNA for the CDR3 is TGTGCCAGCAGCCCCATACGGGACGGATACGACCAGTACTTC.

This clonotype was seen once. A much larger clonotype is one base distant, so this may be a read error. The gene calls are TRBV6-5 and TRBJ2-1; 10 bases map to TRBD2. V lost 6 bases to trimming and J lost 2 bases; unmatched junction nucleotides: 7. Germline V lookup: CDR1 MNHEY, CDR2 SVGAGI. The CDR3 sequence is 16 residues long. CDR3 DNA: TGTGCCAGCAGCCTTCTAGCGGGAGCCCCCTACAATGAGCAGTTCTTC. Translated, it gives CASSLLAGAPYNEQFF.

About this clonotype: A read error may produce the germline difference seen at one junction end. The genes are TRBV12-3 or TRBV12-4 and TRBJ2-3, with D perhaps assigned TRBD1 or TRBD2 (5 bases each). The CDR3 totals 17 residues. This chain's CDR3 is CASSPYNGGFLTDTQFF. The CDR3 region has the DNA TGTGCCAGCAGCCCCTACAACGGCGGGTTCCTGACAGATACGCAGTTTTTT.

This clonotype has just one count. Since a much larger clone is just one base distant, this may be a read error. The V gene is TRBV6-1, the J gene TRBJ2-7; possible D gene TRBD2, 5 bases. Germline CDR1 is MNHNS and CDR2 is SASEGT. The CDR3 has 12 amino acids. The CDR3 loop reads CASSESAGSGNF. The CDR3 DNA reads as TGTGCCAGCAGCGAAAGCGCAGGCTCGGGAAACTTC.